This T cell receptor (beta chain) is from a study of T cells in Graves' hyperthyroidism and ophthalmopathy. The study's findings and limits: From stable hyperthyroidism, ophthalmopathy was set apart by a 13 V-J model. With a median lead of about 6.9 months before onset, the model predicted ophthalmopathy.

Germline CDR1 and CDR2: MDHEN and SYDVKM. Trimming shortened V by 0 bases and J by 5 bases, and 17 bases separated the two germline ends. This CDR3 spans 16 amino acids. Ophthalmopathy cases scored 3 or more on the Clinical Activity Score and 4 or more on NOSPECS grade, with duration below 3 months. The diagnostic basis comprised clinical symptoms, serum thyroxine and TRAb, thyroid ultrasound and orbital computed tomography. There were TCR beta CDR3 regions amplified from RNA transcripts. HTBI primers were the set used in a first-round RT-PCR of the TCR CDR3. TCRdb ran MiXCR on the multiplex PCR reads and lists one entry per CDR3 protein. The table has 350,000 or so distinct CDR3 sequences, about a sixth seen once. This clonotype occurred many times. Its antigen remains unknown.

This chain uses TRBV28 with TRBJ2-7, with D maybe TRBD1 (6 bases). This clonotype originated in a woman aged 40-49 years with Graves' ophthalmopathy. Sequencing input: blood. CDR3 region: CASSLWGASSLHEQYF. CDR3 nucleotides: TGTGCCAGCAGTTTATGGGGGGCTTCGTCTCTCCACGAGCAGTACTTC.